This T cell receptor beta chain was sequenced in a study of response to subunit inactivated influenza vaccine. Study conclusions and caveats: Few new T cells, the authors suggested, are recruited by each seasonal influenza vaccination.

TCRdb re-called the RT-PCR reads through MiXCR, storing one row per CDR3 protein. The sample lists roughly 500,000 distinct CDR3 sequences, about 15% occurring once. CDR3 length equals 15 residues. Per germline, CDR1 LGHNA and CDR2 YSLEER. V was cut by 0 bases and J by 8 bases, with 14 bases left in between. Comment on this clonotype: The antigen remains unidentified.

This specimen consisted of CD4+ T cells sorted from PBMCs, obtained roughly 24 months after vaccination. This receptor was taken from a man in his fifties or sixties who received an inactivated influenza vaccine. The chain joins TRBV4-3 to TRBJ2-1; no clear D gene. CDR3 sequence (DNA): TGCGCCAGCAGCCAAGATGGAAGGGTTGAGGATGAGCAGTTCTTC. It codes for CASSQDGRVEDEQFF.